This T cell receptor (beta chain) appears in the sequencing data of a study of CD8+ T cells in alopecia areata. Study-wide background: A regimen of oral tofacitinib, 5 to 10 mg twice daily, was given to treated patients.

Study-wide findings and caveats: Between patients, shared TCR sequences were less clear than in mice. This was possibly due in part to HLA diversity in the patient population. Among the cells sequenced in scalp samples are also the resident alphabeta T cells of normal skin. Lesional scalp displayed greater clonality than normal scalp, most notably in alopecia totalis/universalis.

Sequencing templates came from extracted RNA that was reverse transcribed into cDNA. Produced via immunoSEQ multiplex PCR; TCRdb's table is partial and in-frame only. Of 150,000 to 200,000 clones detected, 50% to 75% appear once; the ten largest clones hold approximately 15%. The V gene lost 10 bases and the J gene lost 4 bases, with 16 bases spanning the gap. The CDR3 consists of 13 residues. Germline V gives CDR1 SNHLY, CDR2 FYNNEI. A word on this clone: No antigen is known for it.

The TCR was taken from a human donor with alopecia areata. The sequencing here drew on CD4+ T cells sorted from blood, taken at week 0. This chain uses TRBV2 with TRBJ2-5; D might be TRBD1 (6 bases). In DNA, the CDR3 is TGTGCCACCGCCAGGGGTCGGCGAGAGACCCAGTACTTC. Encoded protein: CATARGRRETQYF.